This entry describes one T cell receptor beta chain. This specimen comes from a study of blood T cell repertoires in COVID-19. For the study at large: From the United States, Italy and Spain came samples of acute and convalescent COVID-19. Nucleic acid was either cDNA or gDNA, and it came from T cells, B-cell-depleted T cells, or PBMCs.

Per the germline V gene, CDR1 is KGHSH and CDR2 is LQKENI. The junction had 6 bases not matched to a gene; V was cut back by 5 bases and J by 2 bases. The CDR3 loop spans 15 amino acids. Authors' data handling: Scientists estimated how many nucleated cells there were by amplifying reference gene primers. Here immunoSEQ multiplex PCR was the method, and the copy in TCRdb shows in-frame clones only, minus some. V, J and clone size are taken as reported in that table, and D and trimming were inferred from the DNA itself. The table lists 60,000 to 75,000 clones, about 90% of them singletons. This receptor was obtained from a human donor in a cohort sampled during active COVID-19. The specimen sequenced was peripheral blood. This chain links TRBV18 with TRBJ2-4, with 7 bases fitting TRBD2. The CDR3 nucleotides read TGTGCCAGCTCAAGGCTAGCGGATACCAAAAACATTCAGTACTTC. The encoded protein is CASSRLADTKNIQYF. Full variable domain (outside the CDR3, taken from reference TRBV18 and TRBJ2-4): NAGVMQNPRHLVRRRGQEARLRCSPMKGHSHVYWYRQLPEEGLKFMVYLQKENIIDESGMPKERFSAEFPKEGPSILRIQQVVRGDSAAYFCASSRLADTKNIQYFGAGTRLSVL.